This T cell receptor (beta chain) is drawn from a study of T cells in women clearing cervical HPV infection (dated by TCRdb to between 2017 and 2018). With regard to the full study: The cases were 25 to 30 women with histologically confirmed HPV16-related CIN3 or worse, and 2 of these cases were invasive cancers. The 20 to 25 controls were women who cleared a single incident HPV16 infection within 12 months without developing precancer or cancer. Case blood was taken at the visit when the lesion was first identified, whereas control blood was taken when infection was no longer detected. Among cases, blood sampling occurred a median of 149 days after lesion detection, with an interquartile range of about 85 to 200 days. HLA typing was available for only a few women, so HLA type could not be excluded as a confounder. An exploratory proof-of-principle case-control study, nested within the Guanacaste HPV Natural History Study in Costa Rica, was conducted to compare TCR repertoires across cervical HPV16 outcomes. Cases were matched to controls by age within five years and by the year the sample was collected. Cases had a median age of about 34 years compared with 38 for controls, and baseline characteristics showed no significant differences between the groups. In the parent cohort, some 11,000 women aged 18 or older were enrolled in Guanacaste, Costa Rica, during about 1992 to 1994 and then followed for around seven years. Five blinded duplicates per group were added as quality controls, so that about 60 samples were obtained: approximately 50 participants and 10 replicates. General conclusions and limits of the study: Random forest classifiers that combined richness and V gene abundances separated cases from controls with an estimated AUC of 0.83. The cross-sectional design could not show whether the associations came before the infection or were a result of it, and neither effector/memory subsets nor HPV-specific T cells were isolated. T-cell numbers per sample were unknown, so richness differences could reflect varying T-cell content rather than repertoire biology. TRBV6-7 relative abundance was lower in cases than in controls (around 0.11% versus 0.16%; Bonferroni P = 0.0008). TCR repertoire richness was significantly higher in CIN3+ cases than in controls across sequencing depths, while evenness did not differ.

Regarding this clone: Its specific antigen is unknown. The read is 3 residues too short to cover the CDR3 end, so that end is filled in from the germline J gene.

Every participant had a single incident cervical HPV16 infection, and prevalent HPV16 infections were excluded. Cervical HPV DNA was detected with MY09/MY11 PCR, and genotyping was done by dot-blot hybridization. About 15 mL of heparinized blood were centrifuged, and the buffy coat was aliquoted, frozen at -30°C, then stored at -80°C. QIAGEN kits were used to extract genomic DNA from buffy coat specimens. TCR beta CDR3 regions were amplified by multiplex PCR from an average of about 1.1 ug genomic DNA per sample using the immunoSEQ assay. To correct primer bias, the assay used a complete synthetic TCR repertoire to set an amplification baseline. The amplicons were sequenced using the Illumina platform. In the authors' own workflow: Error correction of the sequences involved clustering with frequency ratios plus a modified nearest-neighbor algorithm, after which the sequences were analyzed in the immunoSEQ Analyzer using IMGT gene definitions. At each rarefaction depth, TCR richness and evenness were averaged across 20 rarefaction repeats, and samples with fewer sequences than that depth were excluded. Wilcoxon rank sum tests with FDR correction were used to compare V, D and J gene relative abundances between the groups. An intraclass correlation of just under 96% for TCR richness and an average of 76.4% across some 66 gene segments were obtained from the blinded duplicates. TCRdb obtained this table from immuneACCESS and retained in-frame rearrangements with V and J assigned. These tables miss some clones; where compared with another copy, unresolved V genes account for less than half of the shortfall, and the remainder is unexplained. V, J and clone size were drawn from that table, and D and trimming were deduced from the DNA. The table for this sample records 20,000 to 25,000 clones. The ten largest clones take up roughly 6.3% of the sample.

Trimming takes 3 bases off V and 4 bases off J; junction bases not matched to a gene: 11. The germline V gene gives CDR1 as KGHSH and CDR2 as LQKENI. There are 16 amino acids in the CDR3, from cysteine to phenylalanine inclusive. Sequencing covers 39 bases of the CDR3, shown here with the frame starting at base 1. This receptor was obtained from a woman aged 18 to 75 with a cervical HPV16 infection that either progressed to CIN3+ or cleared (not recorded which). The chain links TRBV18 with TRBJ2-5; 7 bases in the junction line up with TRBD1. The specimen was blood buffy coat. Here the CDR3 is given as CASSPNPQQGVETQYF. CDR3 DNA, as far as it was read: TGTGCCAGCTCACCTAATCCCCAGCAGGGGGTAGAGACC.